This T cell receptor beta chain was identified during a study of shared clonotypes between healthy human individuals. Study as a whole: Samples came from a couple of female and a few male donors aged 18 to 49.

Whole-study findings and limits: Clonotypes not shared had lower generation probabilities than those common to all four donors. Sequencing depth was a factor that was expected to affect clonotype sharing among donors.

CD45RO-negative, CCR7-selected cells formed the naive CD8 fraction, which excluded terminally differentiated effector memory CD45RA+ cells. The ends lost 5 bases at V and 1 base at J; junction bases unmatched: 12. Germline lookup yields CDR1 SEHNR and CDR2 FQNEAQ (reference sequence). The CDR3 is 19 residues long. This clone was detected only once. The target antigen is unknown. Using immunoSEQ multiplex PCR, the repertoire was profiled, and TCRdb retains in-frame clones only, with some absent. The sample comprises some 2.1 million clones, roughly 95% of which are singletons, and approximately 1.6% rests with the top ten.

The V gene is TRBV7-9, the J gene TRBJ2-2, with TRBD2 matching over 11 bases. This TCR was recovered from a man aged 18 to 30 in good health. Some clones in this sample may be carry-over from other donors' samples. Specimen: naive CD8+ T cells from PBMCs. The CDR3 bases are TGTGCCAGCAGCCCCCATGGTGGGCTAGCGGGAGGGAACACCGGGGAGCTGTTTTTT. Protein: CASSPHGGLAGGNTGELFF.